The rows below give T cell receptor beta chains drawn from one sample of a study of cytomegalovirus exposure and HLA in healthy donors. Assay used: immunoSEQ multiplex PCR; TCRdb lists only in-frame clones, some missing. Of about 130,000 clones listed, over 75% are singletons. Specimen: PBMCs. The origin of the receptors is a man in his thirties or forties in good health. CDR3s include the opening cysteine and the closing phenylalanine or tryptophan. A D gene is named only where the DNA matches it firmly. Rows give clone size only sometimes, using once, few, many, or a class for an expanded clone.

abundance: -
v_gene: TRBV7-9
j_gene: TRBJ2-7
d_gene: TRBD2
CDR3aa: CASSITGTIGEQYF
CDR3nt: TGTGCCAGCAGCATAACCGGGACTATTGGCGAGCAGTACTTC

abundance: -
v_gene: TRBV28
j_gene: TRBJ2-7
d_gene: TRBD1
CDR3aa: CACSSLGLGGRDEQYF
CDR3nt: TGTGCCTGCAGTTCACTCGGATTAGGGGGCCGGGACGAGCAGTACTTC

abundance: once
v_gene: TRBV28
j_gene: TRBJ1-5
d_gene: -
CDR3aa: CASSQGGPPQHF
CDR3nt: TGTGCCAGCAGCCAAGGGGGTCCACCCCAGCATTTT

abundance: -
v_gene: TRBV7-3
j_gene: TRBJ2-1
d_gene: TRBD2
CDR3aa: CASSLNPPWGATLLAGEIDNEQFF
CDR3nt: TGTGCCAGCAGCTTAAACCCCCCCTGGGGAGCTACCCTCCTAGCGGGAGAGATAGACAATGAGCAGTTCTTC

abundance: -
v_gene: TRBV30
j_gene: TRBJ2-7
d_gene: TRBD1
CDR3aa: CAWSSPGGSEQYF
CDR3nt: TGTGCCTGGAGTTCCCCAGGGGGTAGTGAGCAGTACTTC

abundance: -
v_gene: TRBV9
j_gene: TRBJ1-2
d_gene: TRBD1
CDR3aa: CASSVGQNPDYGYTF
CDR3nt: TGTGCCAGCAGCGTGGGACAGAACCCAGACTATGGCTACACCTTC

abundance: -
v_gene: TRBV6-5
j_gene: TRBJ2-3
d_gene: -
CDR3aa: CASRKTGSTDTQYF
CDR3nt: TGTGCCAGCAGAAAAACAGGGTCCACAGATACGCAGTATTTT

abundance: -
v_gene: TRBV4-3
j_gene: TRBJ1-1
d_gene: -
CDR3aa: CASSQVAGNTEAFF
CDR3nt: TGCGCCAGCAGCCAAGTTGCGGGGAATACTGAAGCTTTCTTT

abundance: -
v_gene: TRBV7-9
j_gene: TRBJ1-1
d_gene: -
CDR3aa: CASSSPGHTEAFF
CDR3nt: TGTGCCAGCAGCTCTCCAGGGCACACTGAAGCTTTCTTT

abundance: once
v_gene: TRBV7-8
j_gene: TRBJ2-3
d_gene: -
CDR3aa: CASSLDRTDTQYF
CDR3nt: TGTGCCAGCAGCCTCGATAGAACCGATACGCAGTATTTT

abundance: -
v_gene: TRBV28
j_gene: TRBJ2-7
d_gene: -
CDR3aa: CASRGDWGRETSEQYF
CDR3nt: TGTGCCAGCAGGGGGGACTGGGGGCGGGAGACATCCGAGCAGTACTTC

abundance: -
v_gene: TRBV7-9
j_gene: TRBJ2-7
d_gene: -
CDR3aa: CASSLGESGPSGEQYF
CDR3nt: TGTGCCAGCAGCTTAGGGGAGTCCGGCCCCTCTGGAGAGCAGTACTTC

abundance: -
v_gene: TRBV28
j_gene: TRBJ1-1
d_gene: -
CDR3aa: CASSHSQEAFF
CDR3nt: TGTGCCAGCAGCCACTCACAGGAAGCTTTCTTT

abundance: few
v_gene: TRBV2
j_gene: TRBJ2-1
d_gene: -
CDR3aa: CASSEAFGGSSYNEQFF
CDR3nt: TGTGCCAGCAGTGAAGCGTTCGGGGGTAGCTCCTACAATGAGCAGTTCTTC

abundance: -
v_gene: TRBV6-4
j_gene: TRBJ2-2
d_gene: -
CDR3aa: CASGLNTGELFF
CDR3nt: TGTGCCAGCGGACTAAACACCGGGGAGCTGTTTTTT

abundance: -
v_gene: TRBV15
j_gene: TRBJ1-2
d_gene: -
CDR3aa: CATSNGLYGYTF
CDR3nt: TGTGCCACCAGCAACGGTCTCTATGGCTACACCTTC

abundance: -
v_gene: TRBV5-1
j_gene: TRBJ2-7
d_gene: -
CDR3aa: CASSPDTYEQYF
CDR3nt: TGCGCCAGCAGCCCGGACACATACGAGCAGTACTTC

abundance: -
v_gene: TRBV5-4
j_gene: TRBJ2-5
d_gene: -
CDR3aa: CASSLNRQQETQYF
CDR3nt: TGTGCCAGCAGCTTAAATAGACAGCAAGAGACCCAGTACTTC

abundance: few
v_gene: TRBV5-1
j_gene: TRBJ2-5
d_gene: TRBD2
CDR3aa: CASSLSGGVVETQYF
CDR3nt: TGCGCCAGCAGCCTTAGCGGGGGGGTCGTGGAGACCCAGTACTTC

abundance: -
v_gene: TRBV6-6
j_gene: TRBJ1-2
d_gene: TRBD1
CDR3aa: CASSYSAGGNYGYTF
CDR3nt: TGTGCCAGCAGTTACTCGGCAGGGGGCAACTATGGCTACACCTTC

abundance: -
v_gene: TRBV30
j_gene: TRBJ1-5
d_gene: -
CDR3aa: CAWEHGEDQPQHF
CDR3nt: TGTGCCTGGGAACACGGGGAAGATCAGCCCCAGCATTTT

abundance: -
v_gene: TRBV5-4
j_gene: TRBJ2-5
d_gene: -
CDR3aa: CASNPTHLETQYF
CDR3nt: TGTGCCAGCAACCCGACTCATTTGGAGACCCAGTACTTC

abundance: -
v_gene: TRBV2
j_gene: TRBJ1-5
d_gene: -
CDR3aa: CASSEGSISNQPQHF
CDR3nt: TGTGCCAGCAGTGAAGGTAGTATTAGCAATCAGCCCCAGCATTTT

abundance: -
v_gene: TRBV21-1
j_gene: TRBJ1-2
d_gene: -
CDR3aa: CASSKGDRDVGYTF
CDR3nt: TGTGCCAGCAGCAAAGGGGACAGGGATGTTGGCTACACCTTC

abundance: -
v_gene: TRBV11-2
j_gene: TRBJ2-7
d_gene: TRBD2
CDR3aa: CASSPIAGGSYEQYF
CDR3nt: TGTGCCAGCAGTCCTATAGCGGGAGGGTCCTACGAGCAGTACTTC

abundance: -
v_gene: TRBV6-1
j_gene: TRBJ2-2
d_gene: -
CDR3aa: CASSVQLGSNTGELFF
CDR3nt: TGTGCCAGCAGTGTCCAACTAGGGTCGAACACCGGGGAGCTGTTTTTT

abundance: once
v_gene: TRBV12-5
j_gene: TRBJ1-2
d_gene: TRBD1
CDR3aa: CASGTGTGDYGYTF
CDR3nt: TGTGCTAGTGGAACCGGGACAGGGGACTATGGCTACACCTTC

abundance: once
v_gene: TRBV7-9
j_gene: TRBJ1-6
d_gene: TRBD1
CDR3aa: CASSSLTGPNSPLHF
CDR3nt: TGTGCCAGCAGCTCTTTGACAGGGCCGAATTCACCCCTCCACTTT

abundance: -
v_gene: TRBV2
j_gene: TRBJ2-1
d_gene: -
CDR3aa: CANTGTDTYNEQFF
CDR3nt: TGTGCCAATACAGGGACCGACACTTACAATGAGCAGTTCTTC

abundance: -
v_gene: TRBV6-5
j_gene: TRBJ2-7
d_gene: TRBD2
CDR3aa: CASSSSGRAEYEQYF
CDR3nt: TGTGCCAGCAGTTCTAGCGGGAGGGCCGAGTACGAGCAGTACTTC

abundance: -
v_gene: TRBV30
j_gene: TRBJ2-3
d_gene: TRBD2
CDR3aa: CAWSVRLAGTDTQYF
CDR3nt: TGTGCCTGGAGTGTAAGGCTAGCGGGCACAGATACGCAGTATTTT

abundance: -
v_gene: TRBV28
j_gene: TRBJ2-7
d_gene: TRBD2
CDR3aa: CASSVPREDPEQYF
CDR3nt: TGTGCCAGCAGCGTTCCGCGGGAGGACCCCGAGCAGTACTTC

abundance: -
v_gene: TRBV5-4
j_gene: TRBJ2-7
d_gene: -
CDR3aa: CASSLGPGETYEQYF
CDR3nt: TGTGCCAGCAGCTTGGGTCCGGGAGAGACGTACGAGCAGTACTTC

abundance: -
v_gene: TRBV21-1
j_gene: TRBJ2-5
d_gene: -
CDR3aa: CASSGDREGRETQYF
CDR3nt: TGTGCCAGCAGCGGGGACAGGGAAGGGCGGGAGACCCAGTACTTC

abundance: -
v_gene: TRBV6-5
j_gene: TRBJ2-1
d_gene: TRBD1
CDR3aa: CASSYSGTGAYNEQFF
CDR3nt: TGTGCCAGCAGTTACTCGGGGACAGGGGCTTACAATGAGCAGTTCTTC

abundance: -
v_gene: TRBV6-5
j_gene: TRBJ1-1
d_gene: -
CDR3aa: CASSYTGRNTEAFF
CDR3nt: TGTGCCAGCAGTTACACGGGAAGGAACACTGAAGCTTTCTTT

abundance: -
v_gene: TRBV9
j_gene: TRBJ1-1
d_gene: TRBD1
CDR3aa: CASSDRDRVGTEAFF
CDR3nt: TGTGCCAGCAGCGACCGAGACAGGGTGGGTACTGAAGCTTTCTTT